The 12 T cell receptor beta chains below come from one sample, sequenced in a study of cytomegalovirus exposure and HLA in healthy donors. Primers included in the PCR were 60 Vbeta and 13 Jbeta primers. Sequencing was performed with immunoSEQ multiplex PCR; in TCRdb, only in-frame clones are kept and a portion is missing. The table has about 160,000 clones, around 76% seen once. The sequenced sample was PBMCs. Every receptor here comes from a man aged 55 to 70 in good health and CMV-seronegative.

The V call is TRBV27, the J call TRBJ2-7; 10 nucleotides line up with TRBD1. CDR3 length equals 14 residues. Trimming at V came to 3 bases and at J to 6 bases, leaving 5 bases not matched to a gene. Germline assignment: CDR1 MNHEY and CDR2 SMNVEV (reference sequence). The CDR3 coding sequence is TGTGCCAGCAGTTTCCGGGACAGGGGTAGCGAGCAGTACTTC. The encoded protein is CASSFRDRGSEQYF.

The rearrangement joins TRBV6-1 to TRBJ1-2; D might be TRBD1 (5 bases). Germline values: CDR1 MNHNS, CDR2 SASEGT. With 3 bases removed from V and 4 bases from J, the gap between germline ends came to 18 bases. CDR3 size: 16 residues. The CDR3 is CASSDRLAGPSYGYTF. CDR3 nucleotide sequence: TGTGCCAGCAGTGACCGGCTGGCAGGGCCCTCCTATGGCTACACCTTC.

The chain has TRBV30 and TRBJ2-5; 7 nucleotides align to TRBD1. CDR1 is GTSNPN, CDR2 SVGIG, per germline (reference sequence). V lost 0 bases to trimming and J lost 4 bases; unmatched junction nucleotides: 5. There are 14 residues in the CDR3. This chain's CDR3 is CAWSVKGASETQYF. In nucleotides, the CDR3 is TGTGCCTGGAGTGTAAAGGGGGCATCAGAGACCCAGTACTTC.

The J gene is TRBJ2-1, the V gene TRBV5-1; the match to TRBD2 covers 8 bases. The length of the CDR3 is 16 residues. Germline V CDR1 and CDR2: SGHRS, YFSETQ. V was clipped by 0 bases and J by 9 bases; unmatched bases: 11. CDR3 region: CASSLEGTRGGLEQFF. As DNA, the CDR3 is TGCGCCAGCAGCTTGGAGGGGACTAGGGGAGGTCTTGAGCAGTTCTTC.

V and J are TRBV5-5 and TRBJ2-7, with D uncertain. The CDR3 sequence is 15 residues long. Trimming took 0 bases from V and 3 from J, leaving 13 bases between them. In germline, CDR1 is SGHKS, CDR2 YYEKEE (reference sequence). The CDR3 loop reads CASSLGGEANYEQYF. The CDR3 DNA follows: TGTGCCAGCAGCTTGGGTGGTGAAGCAAACTACGAGCAGTACTTC. Together with reference TRBV5-5 and TRBJ2-7, the CDR3 gives the full variable domain: DAGVTQSPTHLIKTRGQQVTLRCSPISGHKSVSWYQQVLGQGPQFIFQYYEKEERGRGNFPDRFSARQFPNYSSELNVNALLLGDSALYLCASSLGGEANYEQYFGPGTRLTVT.

The chain carries TRBV4-2 and TRBJ1-4; D is perhaps TRBD1 (5 bases). There are 16 residues in the CDR3. Trimming took 1 base from V and 6 from J, leaving 15 bases between them. Germline values: CDR1 LGHNA, CDR2 YNFKEQ. CDR3 residues: CASSQVGQGDYEKLFF. As DNA, the CDR3 is TGTGCCAGCAGCCAAGTGGGGCAGGGCGATTATGAAAAACTGTTTTTT.

Written as DNA, the CDR3 is TGTGCCAGCAGCCCACCCAGGCTACCCAATGAGCAGTTCTTC. It encodes CASSPPRLPNEQFF. The rearrangement joins TRBV28 to TRBJ2-1, with D uncertain. Germline lookup yields CDR1 MDHEN and CDR2 SYDVKM. This CDR3 comprises 14 residues. Trimming took 6 bases from V and 6 from J, leaving 15 bases between them.

V is TRBV9 and J is TRBJ2-5, with TRBD1 matching over 12 bases. Losses at the gene ends were 4 bases for V and 5 bases for J; bases not matched to a gene: 9. Germline values: CDR1 SGDLS, CDR2 YYNGEE. The CDR3 covers 16 residues. Here the CDR3 reads CASSTRDRGLSETQYF. The CDR3 DNA reads TGTGCCAGCAGCACCCGGGACAGGGGGCTTTCCGAGACCCAGTACTTC.

This clone was recorded a few times. J is TRBJ2-5 and V is TRBV28; 8 bases map to TRBD2. The J segment lost 5 bases and the V segment lost 8 bases, leaving 13 bases of the junction unmatched. This CDR3 contains 15 residues. Germline V lookup: CDR1 MDHEN, CDR2 SYDVKM. The CDR3, as DNA: TGTGCCAGCCAGCTCGGGGGGGCGCGTAGGGAGACCCAGTACTTC. Protein: CASQLGGARRETQYF. Full variable domain (outside the CDR3, taken from reference TRBV28 and TRBJ2-5): DVKVTQSSRYLVKRTGEKVFLECVQDMDHENMFWYRQDPGLGLRLIYFSYDVKMKEKGDIPEGYSVSREKKERFSLILESASTNQTSMYLCASQLGGARRETQYFGPGTRLLVL.

V gene TRBV4-3 combines with J gene TRBJ2-7; 7 bases are shared with TRBD1. The CDR3 extends over 15 amino acids. Trimming took 4 bases from V and 3 from J; bases not matched to a gene: 9. In germline, CDR1 is LGHNA, CDR2 YSLEER. CDR3 DNA sequence: TGCGCCAGCAGCCGATTTGTGACAGGGAACTACGAGCAGTACTTC. Protein product: CASSRFVTGNYEQYF.

A few counts support this clone. The CDR3 loop is CASSAGTIGNTIYF. The CDR3 bases are TGCGCCAGCAGCGCCGGGACTATTGGAAACACCATATATTTT. J is TRBJ1-3 and V is TRBV5-1, with a tentative D call TRBD1 (5 bases). The length of the CDR3 is 14 residues. With 4 bases removed from V and 3 bases from J, the gap between germline ends came to 11 bases. The germline V gene has CDR1 SGHRS and CDR2 YFSETQ.

V is TRBV2 and J is TRBJ2-7; D unresolved. Trimming removed 4 bases from V and 2 bases from J, with 12 bases in between. From germline, CDR1 is SNHLY and CDR2 FYNNEI. This CDR3 has 14 amino acids. As DNA, the CDR3 is TGTGCCAGCAGTGGGGTTCAGGCGCCCTACGAGCAGTACTTC. Protein product: CASSGVQAPYEQYF.